Sequencing of this TCR beta chain was carried out in a study of Tregs in tolerant kidney transplant recipients. Study results and caveats: No direct test of biological reproducibility was done here.

Unstimulated Tregs (CD4+CD25+CD127-) and CD4+CD25- non-Tregs were sorted from PBMCs. Germline trimming cut 8 bases from V and 7 bases from J; bases unmatched to any gene: 8. CDR1 and CDR2 from the germline V gene are SGHDT and YYEEEE. The CDR3 has 14 amino acids. Data came from immunoSEQ multiplex PCR; TCRdb stores just in-frame clones and leaves some out. Its table records 50,000 to 65,000 clones. A note on this clone: The antigen is undetermined. The read finishes 3 residues shy of the CDR3 end, and the germline J gene is used to complete it.

The origin of this receptor is a human donor who received a combined kidney and bone marrow transplant. The sequencing used CD4+ T cells from blood, collected before the transplant. The rearrangement links TRBV5-6 to TRBJ2-2, with 10 bases fitting TRBD2. CDR3: CASGSGRANGELFF. The sequenced part of the CDR3 DNA is TGTGCCAGTGGCAGCGGGAGGGCCAACGGGGAG.